The 23 T cell receptor beta chains reported below all come from one sample, sequenced in a study of control samples from healthy donors and cancer patients. Data came from immunoSEQ multiplex PCR; TCRdb stores just in-frame clones and leaves some out. The sample has approximately 160,000 clones; more than 85% are singletons. The sequenced sample was blood. All receptors derive from a woman between 40 and 50 years old in good health.

In the case of this clone: The sample has other DNA sequences that encode this CDR3 too. Written as DNA, the CDR3 is TGTGCCAGCAGCCAAGAAGGAGAGACCCAGTACTTC. It translates to CASSQEGETQYF. The chain joins TRBV3-1 (or the pseudogene TRBV3-2) to TRBJ2-5; D is unclear. The CDR3 consists of 12 residues. Germline values: CDR1 LGHDT, CDR2 YNNKEL (reference sequence). The V and J ends lost 0 bases and 4 bases respectively, with 3 bases between them.

The chain joins TRBV27 to TRBJ1-1; D possibly corresponds to TRBD1 (6 bases). CDR1 and CDR2 (germline): MNHEY, SMNVEV (reference sequence). CDR3 length equals 11 residues. The V and J ends lost 7 bases and 7 bases respectively, with 10 bases between them. The CDR3 sequence is CASTEGGEAFF. CDR3 DNA: TGTGCCAGCACCGAAGGGGGTGAAGCTTTCTTT.

The rearrangement joins TRBV6-5 to TRBJ2-1, with 9 bases identical to TRBD1. Unmatched junction bases numbered 7, after V lost 4 bases and J lost 3 bases. This CDR3 has 16 amino acids. The germline gives CDR1 MNHEY, CDR2 SVGAGI. The DNA for the CDR3 is TGTGCCAGCAGTTCCCAACCGGGACAGGGCTACAATGAGCAGTTCTTC. Amino acids: CASSSQPGQGYNEQFF.

The chain couples TRBV6-5 to TRBJ2-7, with TRBD1 matching over 10 bases. The J segment lost 2 bases and the V segment lost 6 bases, leaving 4 bases of the junction unmatched. The germline V gene encodes CDR1 MNHEY and CDR2 SVGAGI. This CDR3 comprises 14 residues. The CDR3 sequence: CASSTGQGTYEQYF. CDR3 nucleotide sequence: TGTGCCAGCAGCACGGGACAGGGGACCTACGAGCAGTACTTC.

The chain links TRBV18 to TRBJ2-7, with 7 bases that match TRBD1. This CDR3 is built from 15 residues. J was trimmed by 2 bases and V by 0 bases; bases with no gene match: 4. In germline, CDR1 is KGHSH, CDR2 LQKENI. The CDR3 bases are TGTGCCAGCTCACCACCGGGGACAGCTGCCTACGAGCAGTACTTC. This translates into CASSPPGTAAYEQYF.

This clone was recorded only once. The chain has TRBV6-5 and TRBJ2-1; D gene ambiguous. The germline gives CDR1 MNHEY, CDR2 SVGAGI. The CDR3 totals 11 residues. V lost 4 bases and J lost 10, with 8 bases in between. CDR3 sequence: CASSLPGEQFF. The CDR3 nucleotides are TGTGCCAGCAGTTTACCCGGCGAGCAGTTCTTC.

The V call is TRBV19, the J call TRBJ2-7; D remains unclear. The CDR3 length is 13 residues. Germline-derived CDR1 and CDR2 are LNHDA and SQIVND (reference sequence). CDR3 region: CVNRHSIWYEQYF. For the CDR3, the DNA is TGTGTCAACCGACACAGTATCTGGTACGAGCAGTACTTC. The entire variable domain, with the rest obtained from reference TRBV19 and TRBJ2-7, is as follows: DGGITQSPKYLFRKEGQNVTLSCEQNLNHDAMYWYRQDPGQGLRLIYYSQIVNDFQKGDIAEGYSVSREKKESFPLTVTSAQKNPTAFYLCVNRHSIWYEQYFGPGTRLTVT.

This clone showed up just once. The chain uses TRBV5-1 and TRBJ1-2; no definite D call. Trimming took 2 bases from V and 8 from J, leaving 16 bases between them. Germline V gene lookup returns CDR1 SGHRS and CDR2 YFSETQ. This CDR3 has 14 residues. This CDR3 is CASSLTGPQSGYTF. The CDR3 coding sequence is TGCGCCAGCAGCTTAACGGGCCCGCAAAGCGGCTACACCTTC.

This clone was seen a few times. The chain combines TRBV10-1 with TRBJ1-2; 12 bases map to TRBD1. V dropped 3 bases and J dropped 8; count of bases not matched to a gene: 7. The CDR3 consists of 15 residues. Per germline, CDR1 WNHNN and CDR2 SYGVQD (reference sequence). CDR3 loop: CASSDGGTGGLGYTF. The CDR3, as DNA: TGCGCCAGCAGTGACGGGGGGACAGGGGGCCTCGGCTACACCTTC.

The gene calls are TRBV5-6 and TRBJ1-2, with TRBD1 as a possible D gene (6 bases). V was pared by 4 bases and J by 4 bases, with 14 bases between. Germline CDR1 reads SGHDT; CDR2 reads YYEEEE. CDR3 length equals 14 residues. The CDR3 spells CASSPDSETYGYTF. CDR3 coding DNA: TGTGCCAGCAGCCCGGACAGCGAAACCTATGGCTACACCTTC.

The chain combines TRBV4-1 with TRBJ1-2, with D unresolved. Germline V CDR1 and CDR2: MGHRA, YSYEKL. This CDR3 is built from 15 residues. Trimming took off 4 bases at V and 4 bases at J, with 16 bases between the two ends. This CDR3 reads CASSPPGHSPYGYTF. The DNA of the CDR3 is TGCGCCAGCAGCCCTCCCGGGCACAGTCCCTATGGCTACACCTTC.

J is TRBJ1-1 and V is TRBV4-1; D may be TRBD1 (6 bases). Trimming stripped 2 bases from V and 1 base from J, with 11 bases between. Germline CDR1 and CDR2: MGHRA and YSYEKL. The CDR3 totals 15 residues. The CDR3 nucleotides are TGCGCCAGCAGCCAATGGACAGCCCAGAACACTGAAGCTTTCTTT. It encodes CASSQWTAQNTEAFF.

J is TRBJ1-2 and V is TRBV9; D unclear. From germline, CDR1 is SGDLS and CDR2 YYNGEE. Trimming cost V 3 bases and J 5 bases, with 11 bases left between them. This CDR3 is 13 amino acids long. The CDR3 DNA is TGTGCCAGCAGCGGAGATTCAGGATATGGCTACACCTTC. This codes for CASSGDSGYGYTF. The full variable domain, its missing parts supplied by reference TRBV9 and TRBJ1-2, is DSGVTQTPKHLITATGQRVTLRCSPRSGDLSVYWYQQSLDQGLQFLIQYYNGEERAKGNILERFSAQQFPDLHSELNLSSLELGDSALYFCASSGDSGYGYTFGSGTRLTVV.

The chain is built from TRBV12-5 and TRBJ2-1; 7 nucleotides agree with TRBD1. The CDR3 is 13 amino acids. V dropped 8 bases and J dropped 12; count of bases not matched to a gene: 13. CDR1 LGHNT and CDR2 FRNRAP come from the germline V gene. The CDR3 DNA reads TGTGCTAGTCTTCTGACAGGGTGGAGTAGGCAGTTCTTC. Protein sequence: CASLLTGWSRQFF.

V is TRBV5-1 and J is TRBJ2-2; 8 nucleotides agree with TRBD2. CDR3 length equals 17 residues. Trimming removed 4 bases from V and 4 bases from J; junction bases left unmatched: 12. Per germline, CDR1 SGHRS and CDR2 YFSETQ. CDR3 region: CASSLNRGGSSTGELFF. The CDR3, as DNA: TGCGCCAGCAGCCTTAATCGGGGGGGCAGTAGCACCGGGGAGCTGTTTTTT. Complete variable domain (other parts from reference TRBV5-1 and TRBJ2-2): KAGVTQTPRYLIKTRGQQVTLSCSPISGHRSVSWYQQTPGQGLQFLFEYFSETQRNKGNFPGRFSGRQFSNSRSEMNVSTLELGDSALYLCASSLNRGGSSTGELFFGEGSRLTVL.

With regard to this clone: At the DNA level, this CDR3 is encoded by other sequences in the same sample as well. This chain links TRBV2 with TRBJ2-7; no clear D. Trimming stripped 5 bases from V and 0 bases from J, with 2 bases between. The CDR3 consists of 11 residues. Germline V gene lookup returns CDR1 SNHLY and CDR2 FYNNEI. The CDR3 DNA reads TGTGCCAGCAGTTACTCCTACGAGCAGTACTTC. Amino acid sequence: CASSYSYEQYF.

V is TRBV2 and J is TRBJ1-2, with D tentatively TRBD1 (5 bases). The CDR3 covers 17 residues. Trimming shortened V by 2 bases and J by 2 bases, and 18 bases separated the two germline ends. Germline CDR1 and CDR2: SNHLY and FYNNEI. Here the CDR3 DNA reads TGTGCCAGCAGTGAAAACAGCGAGGGAGGGGCGAACTATGGCTACACCTTC. Protein product: CASSENSEGGANYGYTF.

The chain uses TRBV15 and TRBJ1-2; D not resolved. The CDR3 runs to 17 residues. Germline values: CDR1 LNHNV, CDR2 YYDKDF (reference sequence). V gave up 0 bases and J gave up 5 bases, with 19 bases separating them. The CDR3 nucleotides are TGTGCCACCAGCAGAGATACGTGGCAGGTCGGATCATATGGCTACACCTTC. Its protein product is CATSRDTWQVGSYGYTF.

The chain couples TRBV5-4 to TRBJ2-7, with D maybe TRBD1 (7 bases). The CDR3 contains 13 residues. V lost 7 bases and J 0 bases, leaving 11 bases between the germline ends. Germline assignment: CDR1 SGHNT and CDR2 YYREEE (reference sequence). This chain's CDR3 is CASRRDSSYEQYF. CDR3 nucleotide sequence: TGTGCCAGCCGGAGGGACAGCTCCTACGAGCAGTACTTC.

The V and J genes are TRBV3-1 (or the pseudogene TRBV3-2) and TRBJ1-1; 7 bases line up with TRBD1. After removal of 4 bases from V and 7 bases from J, the junction contained 9 bases not matched to a gene. The CDR3 is 14 amino acids. CDR1 and CDR2 from the germline V gene are LGHDT and YNNKEL (reference sequence). CDR3 nucleotides: TGTGCCAGCAGCCCCCAGGAGGGGGCGAATGAAGCTTTCTTT. Protein: CASSPQEGANEAFF.

This clone was counted once. The V call is TRBV6-4, the J call TRBJ1-1; D is unresolved. Looked up from germline, CDR1 is MRHNA and CDR2 is SNTAGT. V dropped 6 bases and J dropped 3 bases, with 20 bases sitting between them. The CDR3 sequence is 16 residues long. The CDR3 loop is CASRQRTDGGDTEAFF. CDR3 in DNA: TGTGCCAGCAGGCAACGGACGGACGGCGGGGACACTGAAGCTTTCTTT.

V gene TRBV5-1 combines with J gene TRBJ2-5; TRBD2 matches 8 bases. With V trimmed by 0 bases and J by 5 bases, 9 bases remained unmatched. The germline gives CDR1 SGHRS, CDR2 YFSETQ. This CDR3 contains 16 residues. DNA for the CDR3: TGCGCCAGCAGCTTGGCGGGTAGCGGGGCTTGGGAGACCCAGTACTTC. Encoded protein: CASSLAGSGAWETQYF.

V gene TRBV25-1 combines with J gene TRBJ1-6; D uncertain. V lost 1 base to trimming and J lost 10 bases, with 8 bases between them. This CDR3 has 13 residues. Germline CDR1 MGHDK, CDR2 SYGVNS. The CDR3: CASSESGSSPLHF. CDR3 nucleotide sequence: TGTGCCAGCAGTGAATCGGGTTCCTCACCCCTCCACTTT.